These 27 T cell receptor beta chains were sequenced from one sample in a study of cytomegalovirus exposure and HLA in healthy donors. The PCR ran on 60 Vbeta and 13 Jbeta primers. Here immunoSEQ multiplex PCR was the method, and the copy in TCRdb shows in-frame clones only, minus some. The sample yields 55,000 to 65,000 clones, around 90% seen once. The sample taken for sequencing was PBMCs. The source is a man aged 25 to 40 in good health and CMV-seropositive.

V usage is TRBV28 and J usage is TRBJ1-5; TRBD1 matches at 7 bases. Germline-derived CDR1 and CDR2 are MDHEN and SYDVKM. The CDR3 has 14 amino acids. V lost 7 bases, J lost 1 base, and 4 bases stayed unmatched. The CDR3 protein is CASTEGQSNQPQHF. Here the CDR3 DNA reads TGTGCCAGCACGGAGGGACAGAGCAATCAGCCCCAGCATTTT. Full variable domain (outside the CDR3, taken from reference TRBV28 and TRBJ1-5): DVKVTQSSRYLVKRTGEKVFLECVQDMDHENMFWYRQDPGLGLRLIYFSYDVKMKEKGDIPEGYSVSREKKERFSLILESASTNQTSMYLCASTEGQSNQPQHFGDGTRLSIL.

This clone appeared a few times. The chain joins TRBV18 to TRBJ2-1; the D is unclear. This CDR3 is built from 14 residues. Germline V lookup: CDR1 KGHSH, CDR2 LQKENI. V shed 4 bases and J shed 6 bases, with 13 bases lying between them. The chain's CDR3 is CASSQVSLSNEQFF. Here the CDR3 DNA reads TGTGCCAGCTCACAAGTGAGCCTGAGCAATGAGCAGTTCTTC.

Concerning this clone: The same CDR3 can be traced to other DNA sequences in this sample. V is TRBV11-2 and J is TRBJ2-5; D is perhaps TRBD2 (6 bases). The CDR3 consists of 15 residues. Germline V gene data show CDR1 as SGHAT and CDR2 as FQNNGV. V was cut by 5 bases and J by 0 bases, with 13 bases left in between. In DNA form, the CDR3 reads TGTGCCAGCAGCCCCCTCCTAGCGAACCAAGAGACCCAGTACTTC. Amino acid sequence: CASSPLLANQETQYF. The variable domain in full, completed from reference TRBV11-2 and TRBJ2-5, reads EAGVAQSPRYKIIEKRQSVAFWCNPISGHATLYWYQQILGQGPKLLIQFQNNGVVDDSQLPKDRFSAERLKGVDSTLKIQPAKLEDSAVYLCASSPLLANQETQYFGPGTRLLVL.

The V gene is TRBV7-6, the J gene TRBJ2-7; TRBD1 matches at 10 bases. The V segment lost 2 bases and the J segment 1 base; nucleotides outside the gene matches: 14. The CDR3 is 19 residues long. The germline V gene encodes CDR1 SGHVS and CDR2 FNYEAQ. DNA for the CDR3: TGTGCCAGCAGCTTAAGCCTGGGGACAGGGGTCCTGCCTTCCTACGAGCAGTACTTC. Amino acid sequence: CASSLSLGTGVLPSYEQYF.

The rearrangement joins TRBV19 to TRBJ2-2; D uncertain. The CDR3 has 16 residues. Germline CDR1 reads LNHDA; CDR2 reads SQIVND (reference sequence). V lost 2 bases to trimming and J lost 1 base, with 11 bases between them. The CDR3 nucleotides are TGTGCCAGTAGTATAAAAAGACAACAGAACACCGGGGAGCTGTTTTTT. It yields the protein CASSIKRQQNTGELFF.

This clone was observed a handful of times. The chain recombines TRBV30 with TRBJ1-4; tentatively, D is TRBD1 (5 bases). This CDR3 comprises 13 residues. V lost 6 bases to trimming and J lost 10 bases, with 18 bases between them. The germline gives CDR1 GTSNPN, CDR2 SVGIG (reference sequence). Written as DNA, the CDR3 is TGTGCCTGCCTCCCCAACGGAAGGGGAAAACTGTTTTTT. This encodes CACLPNGRGKLFF.

The V gene is TRBV9, the J gene TRBJ1-1; 7 nucleotides line up with TRBD1. This CDR3 is 14 amino acids long. Trimming cost V 4 bases and J 0 bases; bases outside gene matches: 3. Germline V gene sequence: CDR1 SGDLS, CDR2 YYNGEE. The CDR3 sequence: CASSTGQLNTEAFF. The CDR3 region has the DNA TGTGCCAGCAGCACGGGACAGCTGAACACTGAAGCTTTCTTT.

This chain connects TRBV9 to TRBJ1-1; perhaps TRBD1 as D (5 bases). The CDR3 totals 14 residues. Per the germline V gene, CDR1 is SGDLS and CDR2 is YYNGEE. Trimming took 0 bases from V and 3 from J, leaving 9 bases between them. The CDR3 is CASSVEGDDTEAFF. The CDR3 region has the DNA TGTGCCAGCAGCGTAGAAGGGGATGACACTGAAGCTTTCTTT.

The chain couples TRBV7-2 to TRBJ2-2, with D possibly TRBD2 on 6 matching bases. Trimming cost V 6 bases and J 7 bases, with 18 bases left between them. The germline gives CDR1 SGHTA, CDR2 FQGNSA. The CDR3 is 15 amino acids. The CDR3 region is CASRLGLRNGGELFF. CDR3 bases: TGTGCCAGCAGACTGGGACTTCGGAACGGCGGGGAGCTGTTTTTT.

The J gene is TRBJ1-2, the V gene TRBV5-5; 7 bases align to TRBD1. The ends lost 4 bases at V and 5 bases at J; junction bases unmatched: 8. The germline V gene encodes CDR1 SGHKS and CDR2 YYEKEE (reference sequence). The length of the CDR3 is 14 residues. In nucleotides, the CDR3 is TGTGCCAGCAGCGCCACAGGGGATAGGTATGGCTACACCTTC. Translating gives CASSATGDRYGYTF.

The rearrangement joins TRBV10-2 to TRBJ2-2; D unclear. This CDR3 comprises 11 residues. CDR1 is WSHSY and CDR2 is SAAADI in the germline V gene. V was trimmed by 8 bases and J by 8 bases, leaving 9 bases between them. For the CDR3, the DNA is TGCGCCAGCTTTAGAGATGGGGAGCTGTTTTTT. The encoded protein is CASFRDGELFF.

This chain joins TRBV2 and TRBJ2-5; a weak D match, TRBD2 (6 bases). CDR1 is SNHLY and CDR2 is FYNNEI in the germline V gene. This CDR3 spans 12 amino acids. V lost 5 bases and J 3 bases, leaving 7 bases between the germline ends. The CDR3 sequence is CASSTGEETQYF. As DNA, the CDR3 is TGTGCCAGCAGTACGGGAGAAGAGACCCAGTACTTC.

This rearrangement joins TRBV7-9 to TRBJ2-1; possible D gene TRBD1, 6 bases. There are 14 residues in the CDR3. V lost 5 bases, J lost 6 bases, and 14 bases lay in between. Per the germline V gene, CDR1 is SEHNR and CDR2 is FQNEAQ (reference sequence). In DNA, the CDR3 is TGTGCCAGCAGCCCTGAAACAGGGCTCAATGAGCAGTTCTTC. Its translation: CASSPETGLNEQFF. The complete variable domain, with remaining parts taken from reference TRBV7-9 and TRBJ2-1, reads DTGVSQNPRHKITKRGQNVTFRCDPISEHNRLYWYRQTLGQGPEFLTYFQNEAQLEKSRLLSDRFSAERPKGSFSTLEIQRTEQGDSAMYLCASSPETGLNEQFFGPGTRLTVL.

The chain combines TRBV9 with TRBJ2-1; D not certain. The germline V gene has CDR1 SGDLS and CDR2 YYNGEE. CDR3 length equals 14 residues. V lost 0 bases, J lost 6 bases, and 10 bases lay in between. In DNA form, the CDR3 reads TGTGCCAGCAGCGTAGCCACTTTCGGCAATGAGCAGTTCTTC. Protein product: CASSVATFGNEQFF.

This chain connects TRBV28 to TRBJ1-2; D is uncertain. There are 13 residues in the CDR3. Germline V gene lookup returns CDR1 MDHEN and CDR2 SYDVKM. Trimming left V 3 bases short and J 3 bases short, with 8 bases between. The DNA for the CDR3 is TGTGCCAGCAGTTTCGGAGTGGACTATGGCTACACCTTC. Translation gives CASSFGVDYGYTF.

This rearrangement joins TRBV4-2 to TRBJ2-5, with D possibly matching TRBD2 (6 bases). Deletions cut 0 bases from V and 4 bases from J, with 12 bases between. Germline V lookup: CDR1 LGHNA, CDR2 YNFKEQ. This CDR3 is 15 amino acids long. The chain's CDR3 is CASSQDPGGLETQYF. The CDR3 nucleotides read TGTGCCAGCAGCCAAGATCCTGGGGGGTTAGAGACCCAGTACTTC.

The chain links TRBV6-4 to TRBJ2-3; the match to TRBD2 covers 8 bases. The CDR3 contains 16 residues. Germline V lookup: CDR1 MRHNA, CDR2 SNTAGT. V lost 5 bases to trimming and J lost 2 bases; unmatched junction nucleotides: 9. DNA for the CDR3: TGTGCCAGCAGTTCCTCGGCGGGAGGAACCACAGATACGCAGTATTTT. Protein product: CASSSSAGGTTDTQYF.

The chain carries TRBV7-8 and TRBJ1-6; D gene uncertain. The V end lost 1 base, the J end lost 0 bases, and 7 bases lay between the germline ends. This CDR3 has 16 residues. The V gene's germline CDR1 is SGHVS and CDR2 FQNEAQ. CDR3 region: CASSLGRSSYNSPLHF. CDR3 coding DNA: TGTGCCAGCAGCTTAGGTCGGAGCTCCTATAATTCACCCCTCCACTTT.

The CDR3 reads CASSPLLGSGVTTGELFF. In DNA form, the CDR3 reads TGTGCCAGCAGCCCTCTGCTCGGATCGGGAGTTACCACCGGGGAGCTGTTTTTT. V gene TRBV4-2 combines with J gene TRBJ2-2; the D gene is possibly TRBD2 (6 bases). V lost 4 bases, J lost 4 bases, and 22 bases lay in between. Per the germline V gene, CDR1 is LGHNA and CDR2 is YNFKEQ. The CDR3 spans 18 residues.

The rearrangement uses TRBV29-1 and TRBJ1-1; D perhaps matches TRBD1 (6 bases). There are 15 residues in the CDR3. V lost 6 bases to trimming and J lost 6 bases, with 23 bases between them. Germline CDR1 reads SQVTM; CDR2 reads ANQGSEA. The CDR3 DNA follows: TGCAGCGTCCTTGGGGGCCCCGGCGGGGGCGCTGAAGCTTTCTTT. Protein sequence: CSVLGGPGGGAEAFF.

The chain joins TRBV5-4 to TRBJ2-7; a weak D match, TRBD2 (5 bases). This CDR3 has 12 amino acids. The V end was cut by 7 bases, the J end by 6 bases, with 14 bases between. Germline CDR1 and CDR2: SGHNT and YYREEE (reference sequence). DNA for the CDR3: TGTGCCAGCTCCCAAGGAGGCACCGAGCAGTACTTC. This translates into CASSQGGTEQYF.

The CDR3 loop reads CASSYSEGEGYGYTF. DNA of the CDR3: TGTGCCAGCAGTTACTCTGAGGGGGAGGGCTATGGCTACACCTTC. The chain couples TRBV6-5 to TRBJ1-2; D is perhaps TRBD1 (6 bases). V lost 0 bases and J lost 4, with 12 bases in between. Germline V CDR1 and CDR2: MNHEY, SVGAGI. The CDR3 is made up of 15 amino acids.

The genes are TRBV5-8 and TRBJ2-7; D may be TRBD1 (6 bases). V lost 2 bases and J 3 bases, leaving 9 bases between the germline ends. Germline V gives CDR1 SGHTS, CDR2 YDEGEE. The CDR3 totals 13 residues. The CDR3 loop reads CASSFGQNYEQYF. The CDR3 nucleotides are TGTGCCAGCAGCTTCGGACAGAACTACGAGCAGTACTTC.

The V and J genes are TRBV5-4 and TRBJ1-1; D gene uncertain. The CDR3 is 13 residues long. The germline V and J ends were trimmed by 3 bases and 2 bases, with 8 bases remaining between them. Per germline, CDR1 SGHNT and CDR2 YYREEE (reference sequence). CDR3 sequence: CASSSRTNTEAFF. The DNA for the CDR3 is TGTGCCAGCAGCTCCAGGACTAACACTGAAGCTTTCTTT.

The rearrangement links TRBV6-1 to TRBJ2-3; D uncertain. Trimming shortened V by 1 base and J by 4 bases, and 9 bases separated the two germline ends. CDR1 and CDR2 (germline): MNHNS, SASEGT. This CDR3 spans 14 amino acids. The CDR3 DNA reads as TGTGCCAGCAGTGAAGGAGGTTACGCAGATACGCAGTATTTT. It specifies CASSEGGYADTQYF.

This chain links TRBV5-1 with TRBJ2-1; weak D call: TRBD1 (5 bases). The CDR3 is 15 residues long. Trimming cost V 4 bases and J 5 bases, with 16 bases left between them. Germline-derived CDR1 and CDR2 are SGHRS and YFSETQ. The CDR3: CASSPKYDSDNEQFF. CDR3 nucleotides: TGCGCCAGCAGCCCAAAATACGACAGCGACAATGAGCAGTTCTTC.

CDR3 DNA sequence: TGTGCCAGCAGCTCCCCGCGACTAGCGATTACCAATGAGCAGTTCTTC. It encodes CASSSPRLAITNEQFF. The chain employs TRBV7-9 and TRBJ2-1, with 8 bases aligning to TRBD2. The CDR3 totals 16 residues. Germline V lookup: CDR1 SEHNR, CDR2 FQNEAQ (reference sequence). Unmatched junction bases numbered 11, after V lost 4 bases and J lost 6 bases.